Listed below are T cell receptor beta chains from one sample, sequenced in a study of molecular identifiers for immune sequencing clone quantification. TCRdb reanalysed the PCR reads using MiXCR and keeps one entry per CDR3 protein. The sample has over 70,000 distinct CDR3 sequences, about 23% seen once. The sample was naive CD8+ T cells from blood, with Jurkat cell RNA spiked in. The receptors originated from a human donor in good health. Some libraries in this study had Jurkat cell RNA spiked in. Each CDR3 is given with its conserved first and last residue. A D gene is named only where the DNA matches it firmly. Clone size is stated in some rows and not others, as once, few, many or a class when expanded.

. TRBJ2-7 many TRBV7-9 TGTGCCAGCAGCGAAGATCTGGTCGGAGGGCAGTACTTC CASSEDLVGGQYF
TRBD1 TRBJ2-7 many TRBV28 TGTGCCAGCAGTTTCAGGGGGCGCGTCGACGAGCAGTACTTC CASSFRGRVDEQYF
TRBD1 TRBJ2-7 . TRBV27 TGTGCCAGCCGGGACAGGTTGCTTATGGAGCAGTACTTC CASRDRLLMEQYF
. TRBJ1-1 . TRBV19 TGTGCCAGTAGTAGACAGAGGGCTGAGACTGAAGCTTTCTTT CASSRQRAETEAFF
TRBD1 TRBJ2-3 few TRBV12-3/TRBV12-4 TGTGCCAGCAGAAATGACAGGGGGCTTATCGATACGCAGTATTTT CASRNDRGLIDTQYF
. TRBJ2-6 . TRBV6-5 TGTGCCAGCAGTTCCACCGAGGCTGGGGCCAACGTCCTGACTTTC CASSSTEAGANVLTF
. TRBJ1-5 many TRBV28 TGTGCCAGCAGTTGGCTAAAGAATCAGCCCCAGCATTTT CASSWLKNQPQHF
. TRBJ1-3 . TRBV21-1 TGTGCCAGCAGCAAGCTCGGGACAGTTACCTCTGGAAACACCATATATTTT CASSKLGTVTSGNTIYF
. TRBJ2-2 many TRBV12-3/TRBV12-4 TGTGCCAGCAGCCCTTTAGGACCGGACACCGGGGAGCTGTTTTTT CASSPLGPDTGELFF
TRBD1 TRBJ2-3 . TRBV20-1 TGCAGTGCTAGAAACCTTGTCCCGGGACAGGGCCTCTCACCCACAGATACGCAGTATTTT CSARNLVPGQGLSPTDTQYF
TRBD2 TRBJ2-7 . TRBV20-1 TGCAGTGCTAGAGATTGGCCTAGCGGGACCTACGAGCAGTGCTTC CSARDWPSGTYEQCF
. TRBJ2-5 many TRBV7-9 TGTGCCAGCGGAACCCAGGGACAACAAGAGACCCAGTACTTC CASGTQGQQETQYF
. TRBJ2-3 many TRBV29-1 TGCAGCGTGTCCCTAGGTTCTAGAGATACGCAGTATTTT CSVSLGSRDTQYF
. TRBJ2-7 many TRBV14 TGTGCCAGCAGCCAGTCATACGAGCAGTACTTC CASSQSYEQYF
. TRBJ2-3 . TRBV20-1 TGCAGTGCTAGAGAGTCCTCCCCCAGTGTTGAGCAGTATTTT CSARESSPSVEQYF
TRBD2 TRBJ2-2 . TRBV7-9 TGTGCCAGCAGCTTAGTTATAAAGGGAGGGGCGAACACCGGGGAGCTGTTTTTT CASSLVIKGGANTGELFF
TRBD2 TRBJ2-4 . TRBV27 TGTGCCCGCAGTTCCCTTGGGTTACCTGTGCTAGCGGGAGCGGCCAAAACCCTTCAGTCCTTC CARSSLGLPVLAGAAKTLQSF
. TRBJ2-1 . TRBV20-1 TGCAGTGCTAGAATGGACAGCTACAATGAGCAGTTCTTC CSARMDSYNEQFF
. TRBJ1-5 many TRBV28 TGTGCCAGCAGTTCCGAGGCAGGGACCCACCAGCCCCAGCATTTT CASSSEAGTHQPQHF
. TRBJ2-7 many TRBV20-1 TGCAGTGCTAGAGAAGCAGGCGAAAGCTCCTACGAGCAGTACTTC CSAREAGESSYEQYF
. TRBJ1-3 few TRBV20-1 TGCAGTGCTAGTATCGGAAACACCATATATTTT CSASIGNTIYF
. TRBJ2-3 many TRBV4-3 TGCGCCAGCAGCCAAGGACGCACAGATACGCAGTATTTT CASSQGRTDTQYF
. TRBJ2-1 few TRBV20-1 TGCAGTGCTACCAAGGCTAGCGAGTACAATGAGCAGTTCTTC CSATKASEYNEQFF
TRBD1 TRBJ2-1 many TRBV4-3 TGCGCCAGCAGCCAAGACAGACAGGGGAGGAATGAGCAGTTCTTC CASSQDRQGRNEQFF
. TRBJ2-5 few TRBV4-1 TGCGCCAGCAGCCAAGATCTCAGGGGAATTAAAGAGACCCAGTACTTC CASSQDLRGIKETQYF
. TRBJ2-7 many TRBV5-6 TGTGCCAGCAGCTTGGGCGGCGGGGCCTCCTACGAGCAGTACTTC CASSLGGGASYEQYF
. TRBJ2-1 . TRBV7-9 TGTGCCAGCAGCTTAGACGGGAGTACCTACAATGAGCAGTTCTTC CASSLDGSTYNEQFF
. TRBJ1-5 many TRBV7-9 TGTGCCAGCAGCTTAGATGGGGGCGGCCGTATTCAGCCCCAGCATTTT CASSLDGGGRIQPQHF
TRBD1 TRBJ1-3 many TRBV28 TGTGCCAGCAGTCTACGACAGGGGGCTAACACTGGAAACACCATATATTTT CASSLRQGANTGNTIYF
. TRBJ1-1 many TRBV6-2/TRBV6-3 TGTGCCAGCAAGTATCCGAGGATGAACACTGAAGCTTTCTTT CASKYPRMNTEAFF
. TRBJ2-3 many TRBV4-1 TGCGCCAGCAGCCTCCGGTCCTCTAGCACAGATACGCAGTATTTT CASSLRSSSTDTQYF
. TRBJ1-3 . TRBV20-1 TGCAGTGCTAGAGATAAGGTTTTAGCCGGAAACACCATATATTTT CSARDKVLAGNTIYF
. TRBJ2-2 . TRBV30 TGTGCCTGGAGTTGGACCACGGAGGGGGAGCTGTTTTTT CAWSWTTEGELFF
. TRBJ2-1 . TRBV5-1 TGCGCCAGCAGCCAGACCGTACTCTCCGACAATGAGCAGTTCTTC CASSQTVLSDNEQFF
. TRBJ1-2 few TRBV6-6 TGTGCCAGCAGCTCACGGGCCGGCTATGGCTACACCTTC CASSSRAGYGYTF
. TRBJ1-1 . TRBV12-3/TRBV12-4 TGTGCCAGCAGTTCGTCCCGGGGGATTTTGAGCACTGAAGCTTTCTTT CASSSSRGILSTEAFF
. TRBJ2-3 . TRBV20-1 TGCAGTGCTAACCAAGCGGAAGAGGGCACAGATACGCAGTATTTT CSANQAEEGTDTQYF
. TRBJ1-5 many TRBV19 TGTGCCAGTTCCCAAGGGCAGCCCCAGCATTTT CASSQGQPQHF
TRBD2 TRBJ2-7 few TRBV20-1 TGCAGTGCTAGTAGCGGGAGCAACGAGCAGTACTTC CSASSGSNEQYF
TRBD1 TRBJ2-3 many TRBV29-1 TGCAGCGTCGGGGGACAGGGTGGTGATACGCAGTATTTT CSVGGQGGDTQYF
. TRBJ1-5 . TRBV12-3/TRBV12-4 TGTGCCAGCAGTCCCAACCGTAATCAGCCCCAGCATTTT CASSPNRNQPQHF
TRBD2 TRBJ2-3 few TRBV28 TGTGCCAGCAGATCTAGCGGGAGGAGCACAGATACGCAGTATTTT CASRSSGRSTDTQYF
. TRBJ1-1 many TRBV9 TGTGCCAGCAGCGTTGATACAGGAGTTGAGACTGAAGCTTTCTTT CASSVDTGVETEAFF
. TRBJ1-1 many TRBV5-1 TGCGCCAGCAGCTTGGCCAATTGGAACACTGAAGCTTTCTTT CASSLANWNTEAFF
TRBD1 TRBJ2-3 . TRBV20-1 TGCAGTGCTAGAGATTTAACAGGGGGCACAGATACGCAGTATTTT CSARDLTGGTDTQYF
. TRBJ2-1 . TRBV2 TGTGCCAGCAGTGAAGGTACTTACAATGAGCAGTTCTTC CASSEGTYNEQFF
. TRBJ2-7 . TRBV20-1 TGCAGTGCTGGGAGGGGGCTAAGTTCCTACGAGCAGTACTTC CSAGRGLSSYEQYF
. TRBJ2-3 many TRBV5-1 TGCGCCAGCAGCTTGTATGGGAGTCCGAACACAGATACGCAGTATTTT CASSLYGSPNTDTQYF
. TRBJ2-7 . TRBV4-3 TGCGCCAGCAGCCAAGATTCGGGGGTCGAGACCTACGAGCAGTACTTC CASSQDSGVETYEQYF
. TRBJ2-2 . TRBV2 TGTGCCAGCAGTGCGACAGATCTCACCGGGGAGCTGTTTTTT CASSATDLTGELFF
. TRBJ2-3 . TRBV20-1 TGCAGTGCTAGGAAGGGGGAGGCGGATACGCAGTATTTT CSARKGEADTQYF
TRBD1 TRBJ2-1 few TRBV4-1 TGCGCCAGCAGGCCAGGGACAGGGGGCGTCGATGAGCAGTTCTTC CASRPGTGGVDEQFF
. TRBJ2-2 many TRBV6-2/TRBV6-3 TGTGCCAGCAGTTATGTCACGGGGAACACCGGGGAGCTGTTTTTT CASSYVTGNTGELFF
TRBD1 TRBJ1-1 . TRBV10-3 TGTGCCATCAGAGGGTACAGGGGAGAACTTTACACTGAAGCTTTCTTT CAIRGYRGELYTEAFF
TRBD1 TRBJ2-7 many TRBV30 TGTGCCTGGAGTCCCGGGACAGGGGTCGAGCAGTACTTC CAWSPGTGVEQYF
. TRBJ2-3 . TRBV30 TGTGCCTGGACGGTGGTCGGTCCAGATACGCAGTATTTT CAWTVVGPDTQYF
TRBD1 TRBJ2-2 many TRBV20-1 TGCAGTGCCGGGACAGGGTACACCGGGGAGCTGTTTTTT CSAGTGYTGELFF
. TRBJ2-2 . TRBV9 TGTGCCAGCAGCGTAGAGAGAGGGGGAAGCACCGGGGAGCTGTTTTTT CASSVERGGSTGELFF